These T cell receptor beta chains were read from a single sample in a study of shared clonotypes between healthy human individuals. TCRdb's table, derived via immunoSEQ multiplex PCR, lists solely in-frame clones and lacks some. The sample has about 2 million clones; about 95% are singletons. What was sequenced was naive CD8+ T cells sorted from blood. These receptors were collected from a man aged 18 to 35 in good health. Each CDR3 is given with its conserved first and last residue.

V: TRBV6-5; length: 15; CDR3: CASSTPTGFQETQYF
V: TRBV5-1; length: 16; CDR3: CASSYYRGSANTEAFF
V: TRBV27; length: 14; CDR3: CASSLRDNNQPQHF
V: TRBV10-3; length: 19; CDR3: CAISAPQDSYSTVGNTIYF
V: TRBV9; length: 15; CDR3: CASSLTGGAFGKLFF
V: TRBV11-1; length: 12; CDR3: CASSFDGNEQFF
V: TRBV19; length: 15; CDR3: CASRGTGANTGELFF
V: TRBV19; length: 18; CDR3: CASSIDRAKKLVPGELFF
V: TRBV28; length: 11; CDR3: CASSRGLAQYF
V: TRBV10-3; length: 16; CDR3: CAISEPSTGGNTEAFF
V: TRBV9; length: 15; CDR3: CASSVVSGSEETQYF
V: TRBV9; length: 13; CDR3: CASSPSGSYEQYF
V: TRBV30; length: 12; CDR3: CAWSVGSTEAFF
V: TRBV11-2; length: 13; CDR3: CASSYGGTGELFF
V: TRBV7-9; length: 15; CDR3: CASSLGQGSSYEQYF
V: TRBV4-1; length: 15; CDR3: CASSQDPGGSYEQYF
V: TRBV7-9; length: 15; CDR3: CASSLGPDRDYEQYF
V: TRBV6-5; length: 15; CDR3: CASKQSGGIRETQYF
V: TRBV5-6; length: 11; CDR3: CASSLFTEQYF
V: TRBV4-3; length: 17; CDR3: CASSQVWGRDVDSPLHF
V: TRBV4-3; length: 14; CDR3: CASSPGTLNNEQFF
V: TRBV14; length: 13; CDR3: CASSPGTSYEQYF
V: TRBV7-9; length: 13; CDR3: CASSPSNQETQYF
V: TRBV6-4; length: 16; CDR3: CASSELAGGSTDTQYF
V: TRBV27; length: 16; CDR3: CASSFSWGNFNEKLFF
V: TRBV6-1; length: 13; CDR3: CASSHRDYYEQYF